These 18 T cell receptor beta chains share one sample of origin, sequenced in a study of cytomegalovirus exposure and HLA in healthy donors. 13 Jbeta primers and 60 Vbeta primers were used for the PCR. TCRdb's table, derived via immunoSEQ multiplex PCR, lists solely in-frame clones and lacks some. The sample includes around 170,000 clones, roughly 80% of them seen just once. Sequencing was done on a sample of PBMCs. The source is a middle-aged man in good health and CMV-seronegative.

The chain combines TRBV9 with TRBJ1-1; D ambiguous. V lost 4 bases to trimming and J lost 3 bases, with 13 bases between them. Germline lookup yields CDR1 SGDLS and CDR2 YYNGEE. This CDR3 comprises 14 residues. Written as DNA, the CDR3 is TGTGCCAGCAGCCCCCTAGGAAGGCACACTGAAGCTTTCTTT. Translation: CASSPLGRHTEAFF.

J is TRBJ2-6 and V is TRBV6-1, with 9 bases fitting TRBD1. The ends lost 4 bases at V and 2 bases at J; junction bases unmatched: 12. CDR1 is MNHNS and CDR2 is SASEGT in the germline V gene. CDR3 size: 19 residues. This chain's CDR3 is CASSAPGQGLVPGANVLTF. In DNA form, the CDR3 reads TGTGCCAGCAGTGCGCCGGGACAGGGCCTCGTCCCTGGGGCCAACGTCCTGACTTTC.

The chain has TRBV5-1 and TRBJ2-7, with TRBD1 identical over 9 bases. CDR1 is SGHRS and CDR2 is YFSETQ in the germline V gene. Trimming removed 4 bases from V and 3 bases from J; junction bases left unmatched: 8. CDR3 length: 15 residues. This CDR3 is CASSPVGTGIYEQYF. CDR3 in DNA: TGCGCCAGCAGCCCCGTGGGGACAGGGATCTACGAGCAGTACTTC.

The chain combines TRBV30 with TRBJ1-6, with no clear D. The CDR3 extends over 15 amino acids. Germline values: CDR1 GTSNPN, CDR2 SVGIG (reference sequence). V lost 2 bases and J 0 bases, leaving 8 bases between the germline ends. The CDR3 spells CAWSSTSSYNSPLHF. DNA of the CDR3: TGTGCCTGGAGTTCCACGAGCTCCTATAATTCACCCCTCCACTTT.

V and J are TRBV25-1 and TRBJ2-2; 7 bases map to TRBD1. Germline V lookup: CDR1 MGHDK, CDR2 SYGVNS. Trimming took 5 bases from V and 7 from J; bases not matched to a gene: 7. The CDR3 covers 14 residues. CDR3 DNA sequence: TGTGCCAGCAGTAGGGACAGCGAGCGCGGGGAGCTGTTTTTT. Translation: CASSRDSERGELFF.

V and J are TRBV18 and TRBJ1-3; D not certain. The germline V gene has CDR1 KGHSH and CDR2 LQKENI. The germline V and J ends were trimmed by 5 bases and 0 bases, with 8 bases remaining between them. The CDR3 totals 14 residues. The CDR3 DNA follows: TGTGCCAGCTCAACTATGGACTCTGGAAACACCATATATTTT. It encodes CASSTMDSGNTIYF.

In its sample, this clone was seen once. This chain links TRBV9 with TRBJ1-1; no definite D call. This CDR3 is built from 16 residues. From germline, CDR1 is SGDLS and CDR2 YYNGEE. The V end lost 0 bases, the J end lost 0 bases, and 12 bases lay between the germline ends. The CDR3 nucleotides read TGTGCCAGCAGCGTAGCTACCGAGGGCTTGAACACTGAAGCTTTCTTT. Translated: CASSVATEGLNTEAFF.

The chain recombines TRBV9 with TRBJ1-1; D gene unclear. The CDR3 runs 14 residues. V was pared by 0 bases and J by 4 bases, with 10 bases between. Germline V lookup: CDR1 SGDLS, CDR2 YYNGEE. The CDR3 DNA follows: TGTGCCAGCAGCGTAGCGGGTACTGGCACTGAAGCTTTCTTT. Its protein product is CASSVAGTGTEAFF.

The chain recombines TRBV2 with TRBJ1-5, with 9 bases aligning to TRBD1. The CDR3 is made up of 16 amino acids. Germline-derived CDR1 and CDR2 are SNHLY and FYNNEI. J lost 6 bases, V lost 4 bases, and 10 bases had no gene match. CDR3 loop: CASSAGQGILGQPQHF. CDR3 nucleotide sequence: TGTGCCAGCAGTGCCGGACAGGGGATTTTAGGTCAGCCCCAGCATTTT.

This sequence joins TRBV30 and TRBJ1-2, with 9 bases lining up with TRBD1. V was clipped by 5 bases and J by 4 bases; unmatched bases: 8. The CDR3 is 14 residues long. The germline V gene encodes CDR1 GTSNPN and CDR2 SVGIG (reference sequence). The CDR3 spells CAWSKTGGSYGYTF. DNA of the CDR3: TGTGCCTGGTCCAAAACAGGGGGCAGCTATGGCTACACCTTC.

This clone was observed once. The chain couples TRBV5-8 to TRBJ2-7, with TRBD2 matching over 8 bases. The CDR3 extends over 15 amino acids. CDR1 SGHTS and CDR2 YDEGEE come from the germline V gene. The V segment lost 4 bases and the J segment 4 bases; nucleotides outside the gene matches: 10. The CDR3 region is CASSPGGLPPYEQYF. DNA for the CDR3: TGTGCCAGCAGCCCGGGGGGGCTCCCCCCTTACGAGCAGTACTTC.

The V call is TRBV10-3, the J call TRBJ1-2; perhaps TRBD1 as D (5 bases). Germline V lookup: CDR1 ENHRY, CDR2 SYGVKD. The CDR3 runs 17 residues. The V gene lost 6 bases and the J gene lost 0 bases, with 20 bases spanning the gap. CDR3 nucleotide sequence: TGTGCCATCAGAAAAAGCGTAGGAGACAGTGCTAACTATGGCTACACCTTC. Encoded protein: CAIRKSVGDSANYGYTF.

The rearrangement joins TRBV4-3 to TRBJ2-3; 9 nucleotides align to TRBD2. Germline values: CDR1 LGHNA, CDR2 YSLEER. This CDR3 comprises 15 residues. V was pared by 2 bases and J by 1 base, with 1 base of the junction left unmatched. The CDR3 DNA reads TGCGCCAGCAGCCAACTAGCGGGGCGCACAGATACGCAGTATTTT. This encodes CASSQLAGRTDTQYF.

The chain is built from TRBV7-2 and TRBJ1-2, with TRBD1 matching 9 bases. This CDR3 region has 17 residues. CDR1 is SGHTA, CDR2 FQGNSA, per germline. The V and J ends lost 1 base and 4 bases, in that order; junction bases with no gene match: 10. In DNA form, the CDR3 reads TGTGCCAGCAGCTTAGGGCCCGGACAGGGGTATGGCTATGGCTACACCTTC. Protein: CASSLGPGQGYGYGYTF.

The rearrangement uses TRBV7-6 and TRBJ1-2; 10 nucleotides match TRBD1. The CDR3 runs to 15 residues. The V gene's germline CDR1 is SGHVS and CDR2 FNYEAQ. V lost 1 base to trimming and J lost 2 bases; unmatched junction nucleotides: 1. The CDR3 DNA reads TGTGCCAGCAGCTTAGGACAGGGGGCCAACTATGGCTACACCTTC. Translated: CASSLGQGANYGYTF.

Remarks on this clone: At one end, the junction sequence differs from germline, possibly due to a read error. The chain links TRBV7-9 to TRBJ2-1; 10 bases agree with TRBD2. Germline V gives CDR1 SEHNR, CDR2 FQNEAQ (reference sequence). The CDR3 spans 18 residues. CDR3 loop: CSSSLRTSGPGGGSEQFF. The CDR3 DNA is TGTTCCAGCAGCTTACGGACTAGCGGTCCCGGTGGGGGGAGTGAGCAGTTCTTC.

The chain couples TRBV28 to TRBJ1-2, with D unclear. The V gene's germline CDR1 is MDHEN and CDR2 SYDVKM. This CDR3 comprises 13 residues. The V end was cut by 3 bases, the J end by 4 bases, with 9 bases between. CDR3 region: CASSLVSGYGYTF. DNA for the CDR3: TGTGCCAGCAGTTTGGTAAGCGGCTATGGCTACACCTTC.

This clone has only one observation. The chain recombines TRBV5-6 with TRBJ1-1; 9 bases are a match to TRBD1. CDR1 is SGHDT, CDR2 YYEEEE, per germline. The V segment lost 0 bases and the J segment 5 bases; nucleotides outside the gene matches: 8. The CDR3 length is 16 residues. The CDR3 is CASSLAWGQGWTEAFF. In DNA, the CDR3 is TGTGCCAGCAGCTTGGCCTGGGGACAGGGTTGGACTGAAGCTTTCTTT.